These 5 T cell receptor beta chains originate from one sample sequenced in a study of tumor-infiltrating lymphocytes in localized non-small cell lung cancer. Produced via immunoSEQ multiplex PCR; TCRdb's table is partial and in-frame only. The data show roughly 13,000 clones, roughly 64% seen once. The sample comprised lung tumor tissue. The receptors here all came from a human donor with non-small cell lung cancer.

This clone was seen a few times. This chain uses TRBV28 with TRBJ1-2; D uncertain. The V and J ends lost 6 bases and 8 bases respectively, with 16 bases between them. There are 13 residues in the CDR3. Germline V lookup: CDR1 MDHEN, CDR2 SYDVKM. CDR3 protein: CASRLQGIGGYTF. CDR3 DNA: TGTGCCAGCAGGTTACAAGGCATAGGAGGCTACACCTTC.

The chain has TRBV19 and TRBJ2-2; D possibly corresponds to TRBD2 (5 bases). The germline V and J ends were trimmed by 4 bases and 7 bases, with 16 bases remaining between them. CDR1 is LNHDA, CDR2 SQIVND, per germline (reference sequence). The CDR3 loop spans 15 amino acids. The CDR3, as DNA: TGTGCCAGTAGTACCGGACTTCGTGGAGACGGGGAGCTGTTTTTT. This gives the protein CASSTGLRGDGELFF.

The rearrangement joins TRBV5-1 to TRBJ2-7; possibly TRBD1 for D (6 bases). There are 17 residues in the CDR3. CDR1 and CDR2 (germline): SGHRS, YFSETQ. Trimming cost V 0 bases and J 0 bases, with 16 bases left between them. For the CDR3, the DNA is TGCGCCAGCAGCTTGGCAGGGGCTGGGGGAATCTCCTACGAGCAGTACTTC. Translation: CASSLAGAGGISYEQYF.

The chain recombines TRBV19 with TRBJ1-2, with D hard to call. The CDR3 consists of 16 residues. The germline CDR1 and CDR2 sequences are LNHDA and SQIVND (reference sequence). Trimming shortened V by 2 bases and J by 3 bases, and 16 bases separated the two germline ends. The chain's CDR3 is CASSITDQETYYGYTF. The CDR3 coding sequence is TGTGCCAGTAGTATAACAGATCAAGAAACGTACTATGGCTACACCTTC.

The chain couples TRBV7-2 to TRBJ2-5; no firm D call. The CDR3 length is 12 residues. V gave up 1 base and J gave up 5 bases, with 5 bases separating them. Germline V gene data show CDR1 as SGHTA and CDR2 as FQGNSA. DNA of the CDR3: TGTGCCAGCAGCTTAGACCGGGAGACCCAGTACTTC. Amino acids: CASSLDRETQYF.